One TCR beta chain is described in this entry. Its matching antigen is unknown. The table came from immunoSEQ multiplex PCR; TCRdb's copy has only in-frame clones and leaves some out. The sample lists some 90,000 clones; roughly nine tenths were seen once. The data were obtained in a study of OX40 agonist ivuxolimab in advanced cancers. Study conclusions and caveats: Clonal expansion from baseline to week 6 occurred in both CD4+ and CD8+ T cells.

The sequence derives from an adult with an advanced solid tumor such as melanoma, head and neck, liver or kidney cancer. Sequenced material: CD4+ or CD8+ T cells sorted from blood, taken in a trial of the OX40 agonist ivuxolimab.

This CDR3 is CASSPPGTTAGELFF. The CDR3 region has the DNA TGTGCCAGCTCACCACCGGGCACGACCGCCGGGGAGCTGTTTTTT. The V call is TRBV18, the J call TRBJ2-2; no reliable D call. The CDR3 has 15 residues. V was shortened by 0 bases and J by 6 bases, with 11 bases between the two germline ends. From germline, CDR1 is KGHSH and CDR2 LQKENI.